Listed here is a single T cell receptor (beta chain). RNA extraction and reverse transcription yielded cDNA as sequencing template. Assay: immunoSEQ multiplex PCR; the TCRdb copy retains only in-frame clones and omits some. The sample lists about 280,000 clones, roughly 60% occurring once. This sample was taken from a study of CD8+ T cells in alopecia areata. The length of the CDR3 is 15 residues. CDR1 is SGHVS and CDR2 is FQNEAQ in the germline V gene. V was shortened by 5 bases and J by 2 bases, with 10 bases between the two germline ends. Noted treatment: oral pan-JAK inhibitor, 5-10 mg twice daily. Cell sorting was applied to PBMCs, and CD4+ and CD8+ T cells were collected.

This chain uses TRBV7-8 with TRBJ2-6; D gene uncertain. The source of this sequence is a human donor with alopecia areata. Sample: CD4+ T cells sorted from blood, taken at week 24, from a patient treated with tofacitinib. The CDR3: CASSPTRTGANVLTF. The CDR3 coding sequence is TGTGCCAGCAGCCCGACACGTACTGGGGCCAACGTCCTGACTTTC.